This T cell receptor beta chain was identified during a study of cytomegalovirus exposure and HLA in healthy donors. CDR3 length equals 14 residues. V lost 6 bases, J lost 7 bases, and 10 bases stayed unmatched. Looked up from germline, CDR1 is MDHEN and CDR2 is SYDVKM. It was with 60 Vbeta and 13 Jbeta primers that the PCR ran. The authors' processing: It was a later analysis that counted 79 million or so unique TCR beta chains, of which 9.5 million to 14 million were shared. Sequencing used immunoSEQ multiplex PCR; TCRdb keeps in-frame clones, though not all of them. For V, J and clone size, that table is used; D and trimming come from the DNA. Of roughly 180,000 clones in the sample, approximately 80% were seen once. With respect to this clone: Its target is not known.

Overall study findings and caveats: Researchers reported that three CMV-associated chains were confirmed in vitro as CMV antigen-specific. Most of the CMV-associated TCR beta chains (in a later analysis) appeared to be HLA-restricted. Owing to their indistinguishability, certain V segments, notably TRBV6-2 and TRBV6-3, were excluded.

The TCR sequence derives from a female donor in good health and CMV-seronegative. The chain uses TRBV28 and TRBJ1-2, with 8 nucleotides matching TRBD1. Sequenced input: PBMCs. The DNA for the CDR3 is TGTGCCAGCAGGTCTTCGACAGGGGATCGTGGCTACACCTTC. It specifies CASRSSTGDRGYTF.